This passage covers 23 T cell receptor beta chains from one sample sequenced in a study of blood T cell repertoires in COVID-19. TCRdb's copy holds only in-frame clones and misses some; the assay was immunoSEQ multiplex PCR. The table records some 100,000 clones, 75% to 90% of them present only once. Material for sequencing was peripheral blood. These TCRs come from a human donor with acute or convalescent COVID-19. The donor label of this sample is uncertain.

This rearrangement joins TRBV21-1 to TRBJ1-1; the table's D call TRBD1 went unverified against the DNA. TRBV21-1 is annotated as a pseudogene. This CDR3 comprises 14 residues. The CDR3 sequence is CASSIQGQGAEAFF. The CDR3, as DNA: TGTGCCAGCAGCATCCAAGGACAGGGGGCTGAAGCTTTCTTT.

The chain's CDR3 is CASTRTGQVDGYTF. The DNA of the CDR3 is TGCGCCAGCACCCGCACGGGACAGGTCGATGGCTACACCTTC. V gene TRBV4-1 combines with J gene TRBJ1-2; 8 bases map to TRBD1. The V gene end was trimmed by 7 bases and the J gene end by 6 bases; junction bases not matched to a gene: 10. In germline, CDR1 is MGHRA, CDR2 YSYEKL. This CDR3 is built from 14 residues.

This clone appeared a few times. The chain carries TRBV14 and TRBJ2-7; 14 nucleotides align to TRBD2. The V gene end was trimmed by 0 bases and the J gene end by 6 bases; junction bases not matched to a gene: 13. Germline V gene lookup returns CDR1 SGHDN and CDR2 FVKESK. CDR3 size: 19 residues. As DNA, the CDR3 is TGTGCCAGCAGCCAAGACGCCGGGACTAGCGGGAGAGACCGCTCCGAGCAGTACTTC. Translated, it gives CASSQDAGTSGRDRSEQYF.

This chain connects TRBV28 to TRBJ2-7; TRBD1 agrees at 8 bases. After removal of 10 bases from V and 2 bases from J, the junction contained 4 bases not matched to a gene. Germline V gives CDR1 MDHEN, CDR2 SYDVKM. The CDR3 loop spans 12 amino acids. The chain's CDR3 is CAIGQGPYEQYF. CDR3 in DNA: TGTGCCATCGGACAGGGTCCCTACGAGCAGTACTTC.

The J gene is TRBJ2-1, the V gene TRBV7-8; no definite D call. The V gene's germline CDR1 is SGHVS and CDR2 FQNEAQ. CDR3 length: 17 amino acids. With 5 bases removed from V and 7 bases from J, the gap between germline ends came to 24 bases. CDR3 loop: CASSLGLGGPRWNEQFF. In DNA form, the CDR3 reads TGTGCCAGCAGCCTAGGGTTAGGCGGCCCCCGATGGAATGAGCAGTTCTTC. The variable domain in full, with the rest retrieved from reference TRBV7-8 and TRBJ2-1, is GAGVSQSPRYKVAKRGQDVALRCDPISGHVSLFWYQQALGQGPEFLTYFQNEAQLDKSGLPSDRFFAERPEGSVSTLKIQRTQQEDSAVYLCASSLGLGGPRWNEQFFGPGTRLTVL.

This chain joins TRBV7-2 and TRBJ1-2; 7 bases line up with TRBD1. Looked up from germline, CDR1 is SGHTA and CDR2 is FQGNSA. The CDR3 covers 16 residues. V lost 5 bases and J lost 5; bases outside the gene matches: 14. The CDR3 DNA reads TGTGCCAGCAGCCGTACCGGGACAGCCTTTTCATATGGCTACACCTTC. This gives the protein CASSRTGTAFSYGYTF.

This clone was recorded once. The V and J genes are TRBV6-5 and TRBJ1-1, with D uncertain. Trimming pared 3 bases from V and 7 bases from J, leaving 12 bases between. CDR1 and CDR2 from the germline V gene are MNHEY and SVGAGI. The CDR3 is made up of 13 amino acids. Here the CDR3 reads CASSYTRLDEAFF. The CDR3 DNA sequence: TGTGCCAGCAGTTATACTCGCCTCGATGAAGCTTTCTTT.

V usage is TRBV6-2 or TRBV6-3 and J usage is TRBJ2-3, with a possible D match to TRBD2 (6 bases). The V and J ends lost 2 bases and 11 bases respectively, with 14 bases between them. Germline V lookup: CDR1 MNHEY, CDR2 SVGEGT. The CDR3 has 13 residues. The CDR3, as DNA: TGTGCCAGCAGTTACCCCCAGAGGCGGGGGCAGTATTTT. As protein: CASSYPQRRGQYF.

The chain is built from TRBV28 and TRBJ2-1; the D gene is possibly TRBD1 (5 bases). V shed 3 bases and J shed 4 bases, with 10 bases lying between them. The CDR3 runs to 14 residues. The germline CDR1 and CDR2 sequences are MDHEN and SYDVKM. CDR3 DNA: TGTGCCAGCAGTTTTAGGGCAGGGTACAATGAGCAGTTCTTC. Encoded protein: CASSFRAGYNEQFF.

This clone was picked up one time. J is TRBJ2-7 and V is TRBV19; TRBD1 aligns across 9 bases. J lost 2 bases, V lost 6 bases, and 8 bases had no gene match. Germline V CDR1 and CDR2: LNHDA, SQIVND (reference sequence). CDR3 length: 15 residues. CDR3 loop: CASSRQGGLPYEQYF. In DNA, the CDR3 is TGTGCCAGTAGCAGACAGGGGGGTCTTCCCTACGAGCAGTACTTC.

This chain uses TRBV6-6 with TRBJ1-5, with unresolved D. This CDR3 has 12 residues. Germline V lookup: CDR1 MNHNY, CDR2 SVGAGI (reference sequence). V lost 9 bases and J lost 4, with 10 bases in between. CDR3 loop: CASQGANQPQHF. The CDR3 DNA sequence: TGTGCCAGTCAAGGAGCAAATCAGCCCCAGCATTTT.

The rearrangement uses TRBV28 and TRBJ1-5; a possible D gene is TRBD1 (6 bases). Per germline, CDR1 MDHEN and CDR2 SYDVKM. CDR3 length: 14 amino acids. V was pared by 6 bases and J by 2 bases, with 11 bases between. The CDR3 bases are TGTGCCAGCAGAAGGACAGTGGGCAATCAGCCCCAGCATTTT. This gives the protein CASRRTVGNQPQHF.

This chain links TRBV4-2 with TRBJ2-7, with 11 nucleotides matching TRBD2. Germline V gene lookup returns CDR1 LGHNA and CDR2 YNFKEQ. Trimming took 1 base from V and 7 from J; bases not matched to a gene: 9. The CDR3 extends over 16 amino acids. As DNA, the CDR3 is TGTGCCAGCAGCCAAGGGGCTAGCGGGGGGTCTGGGGAGCAGTACTTC. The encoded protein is CASSQGASGGSGEQYF.

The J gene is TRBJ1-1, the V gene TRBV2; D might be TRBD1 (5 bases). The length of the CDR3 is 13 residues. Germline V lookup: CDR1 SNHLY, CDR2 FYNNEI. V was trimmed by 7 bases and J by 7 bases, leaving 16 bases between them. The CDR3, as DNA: TGTGCCAGCAAGACCTACCGGGGGATTGAAGCTTTCTTT. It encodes CASKTYRGIEAFF.

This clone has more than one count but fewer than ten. The CDR3 coding sequence is TGTGCCAGCGAGCAAGGAGCGGGAGCGAACACCGGGGAGCTGTTTTTT. Translating it yields CASEQGAGANTGELFF. The genes are TRBV7-9 and TRBJ2-2; 8 nucleotides line up with TRBD2. The CDR3 covers 16 residues. Germline CDR1 reads SEHNR; CDR2 reads FQNEAQ (reference sequence). J gave up 0 bases and V 8 bases, and 8 bases lay outside the gene matches.

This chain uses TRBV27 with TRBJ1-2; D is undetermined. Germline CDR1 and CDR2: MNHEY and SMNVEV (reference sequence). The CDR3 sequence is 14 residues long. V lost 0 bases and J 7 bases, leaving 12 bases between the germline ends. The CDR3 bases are TGTGCCAGCAGTTTATCGATGGGTACAGCTGGCTACACCTTC. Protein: CASSLSMGTAGYTF.

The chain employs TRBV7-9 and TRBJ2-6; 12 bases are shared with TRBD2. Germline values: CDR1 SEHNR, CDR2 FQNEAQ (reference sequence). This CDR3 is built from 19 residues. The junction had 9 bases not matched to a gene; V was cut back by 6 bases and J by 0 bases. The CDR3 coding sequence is TGTGCCAGCAGGCGACGACTAGCGGGAGAGATCTCTGGGGCCAACGTCCTGACTTTC. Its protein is CASRRRLAGEISGANVLTF. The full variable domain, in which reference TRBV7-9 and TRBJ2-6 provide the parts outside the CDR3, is DTGVSQNPRHKITKRGQNVTFRCDPISEHNRLYWYRQTLGQGPEFLTYFQNEAQLEKSRLLSDRFSAERPKGSFSTLEIQRTEQGDSAMYLCASRRRLAGEISGANVLTFGAGSRLTVL.

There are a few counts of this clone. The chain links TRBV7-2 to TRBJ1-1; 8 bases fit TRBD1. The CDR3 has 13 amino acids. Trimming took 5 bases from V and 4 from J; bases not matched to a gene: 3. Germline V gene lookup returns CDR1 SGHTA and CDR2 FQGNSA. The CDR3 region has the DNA TGTGCCAGCAGCCACACAGGGGGCACTGAAGCTTTCTTT. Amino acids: CASSHTGGTEAFF.

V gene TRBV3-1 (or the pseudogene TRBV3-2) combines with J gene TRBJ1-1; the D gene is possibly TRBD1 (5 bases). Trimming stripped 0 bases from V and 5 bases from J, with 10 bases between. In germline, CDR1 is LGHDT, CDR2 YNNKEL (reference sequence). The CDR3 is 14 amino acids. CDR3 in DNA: TGTGCCAGCAGCCAAGATCCCCAGGGTACTGAAGCTTTCTTT. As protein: CASSQDPQGTEAFF.

The CDR3, as DNA: TGTGCCAGCAGAGGGGGGGACCAAGAGACCCAGTACTTC. This sequence encodes CASRGGDQETQYF. The genes are TRBV12-3 or TRBV12-4 and TRBJ2-5; possible D gene TRBD2, 7 bases. This CDR3 has 13 amino acids. V lost 6 bases and J 0 bases, leaving 8 bases between the germline ends.

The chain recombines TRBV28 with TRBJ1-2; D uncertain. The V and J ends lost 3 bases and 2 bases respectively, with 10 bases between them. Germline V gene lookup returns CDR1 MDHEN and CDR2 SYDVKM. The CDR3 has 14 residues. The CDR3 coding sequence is TGTGCCAGCAGTTTCCTTGGCGGGAACTATGGCTACACCTTC. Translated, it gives CASSFLGGNYGYTF.

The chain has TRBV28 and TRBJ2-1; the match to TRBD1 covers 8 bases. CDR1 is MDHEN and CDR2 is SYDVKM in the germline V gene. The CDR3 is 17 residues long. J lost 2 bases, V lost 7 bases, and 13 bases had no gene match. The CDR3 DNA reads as TGTGCCAGCACTTACTCAGGGGGCGGACCCCCCTACAATGAGCAGTTCTTC. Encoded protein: CASTYSGGGPPYNEQFF.

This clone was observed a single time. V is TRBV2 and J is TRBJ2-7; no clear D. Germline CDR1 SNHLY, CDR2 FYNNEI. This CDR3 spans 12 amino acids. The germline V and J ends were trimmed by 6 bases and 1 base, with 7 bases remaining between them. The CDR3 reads CASSTDSYEQYF. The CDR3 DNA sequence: TGTGCCAGCAGCACTGATTCCTACGAGCAGTACTTC.